The 25 T cell receptor beta chains below were found in one sample sequenced in a study of blood T cell repertoires in COVID-19 (dated by TCRdb to 2018 to 2021). Library preparation employed the immunoSEQ multiplex PCR assay. TCRdb carries this immuneACCESS record with in-frame sequences only. Its versions omit some clonotypes, under half of them owing to an unresolved V gene in the studies checked, with the rest unexplained. The sample table contains about 71,000 clones; only one count was recorded for about 79% of them. The ten largest make up 25% to 30% of the sample. The specimen sequenced was peripheral blood. The receptors come from a man aged 65 to 79 with acute or convalescent COVID-19.

This clone occurred once. This CDR3 fails to terminate in the conserved phenylalanine or tryptophan, so it likely reflects a read error. The DNA is left out, because the CDR3 cannot be placed on it with certainty; the CDR3 is given as TCRdb lists it. This chain connects TRBV10-2 to TRBJ1-5; the DNA was not used to check the table's D call, TRBD1. Inclusive of both ends, the CDR3 amounts to 14 amino acids. The germline CDR1 and CDR2 sequences are WSHSY and SAAADI. The CDR3 loop is CASSESGQNQPKHV.

The CDR3 here is CASSSTPGTGITGELFF. The CDR3 DNA sequence: TGTGCCAGCAGCTCTACTCCCGGGACAGGTATCACCGGGGAGCTGTTTTTT. V usage is TRBV5-4 and J usage is TRBJ2-2; TRBD1 matches at 8 bases. CDR1 and CDR2 from the germline V gene are SGHNT and YYREEE (reference sequence). This CDR3 has 17 residues. The ends lost 3 bases at V and 4 bases at J; junction bases unmatched: 11. Using reference TRBV5-4 and TRBJ2-2 for the parts outside the CDR3, the full variable domain is ETGVTQSPTHLIKTRGQQVTLRCSSQSGHNTVSWYQQALGQGPQFIFQYYREEENGRGNFPPRFSGLQFPNYSSELNVNALELDDSALYLCASSSTPGTGITGELFFGEGSRLTVL.

V is TRBV5-5 and J is TRBJ1-5; TRBD1 matches at 7 bases. V gave up 4 bases and J gave up 5 bases; unmatched junction bases: 6. Germline CDR1 reads SGHKS; CDR2 reads YYEKEE (reference sequence). The CDR3 runs 14 residues. This CDR3 reads CASSRGGGDQPQHF. DNA for the CDR3: TGTGCCAGCAGCCGCGGAGGGGGCGATCAGCCCCAGCATTTT.

This clone was observed a few times. The V call is TRBV28, the J call TRBJ1-2; no firm D call. CDR1 is MDHEN, CDR2 SYDVKM, per germline. The CDR3 sequence is 15 residues long. Between the trimmed V and J ends, which lost 5 bases and 4 bases, there was a span of 17 bases. This CDR3 reads CASSPGSLPVYGYTF. CDR3 bases: TGTGCCAGCAGTCCGGGGTCCCTCCCCGTCTATGGCTACACCTTC.

The V gene is TRBV7-9, the J gene TRBJ1-1; tentatively, D is TRBD1 (5 bases). The germline CDR1 and CDR2 sequences are SEHNR and FQNEAQ (reference sequence). CDR3 length equals 15 residues. The ends were cut back, 5 bases at V and 0 bases at J, with 13 bases in the middle. The CDR3 bases are TGTGCCAGCAGCCTCGTGGGGCTTATGAACACTGAAGCTTTCTTT. It translates to CASSLVGLMNTEAFF.

The rearrangement joins TRBV5-4 to TRBJ1-1, with no clear D. Germline V gives CDR1 SGHNT, CDR2 YYREEE (reference sequence). Trimming removed 3 bases from V and 5 bases from J, with 17 bases in between. The CDR3 is 15 amino acids. The CDR3 reads CASSSGRSLATEAFF. CDR3 in DNA: TGTGCCAGCAGCTCGGGGAGATCGTTGGCAACTGAAGCTTTCTTT.

This chain links TRBV19 with TRBJ2-2; perhaps TRBD1 as D (6 bases). Germline V gives CDR1 LNHDA, CDR2 SQIVND (reference sequence). This CDR3 contains 14 residues. The ends were cut back, 10 bases at V and 0 bases at J, with 12 bases in the middle. This CDR3 is CATHWGPNTGELFF. In DNA form, the CDR3 reads TGTGCCACCCATTGGGGGCCGAACACCGGGGAGCTGTTTTTT. The variable domain in full, with the rest retrieved from reference TRBV19 and TRBJ2-2, is DGGITQSPKYLFRKEGQNVTLSCEQNLNHDAMYWYRQDPGQGLRLIYYSQIVNDFQKGDIAEGYSVSREKKESFPLTVTSAQKNPTAFYLCATHWGPNTGELFFGEGSRLTVL.

The chain uses TRBV25-1 and TRBJ2-3; D may be TRBD2 (5 bases). Germline V gene sequence: CDR1 MGHDK, CDR2 SYGVNS. The CDR3 loop spans 16 amino acids. The V gene lost 0 bases and the J gene lost 5 bases, with 15 bases spanning the gap. The CDR3 protein is CASSEYGRGMGDTQYF. CDR3 DNA: TGTGCCAGCAGTGAATATGGACGGGGAATGGGAGATACGCAGTATTTT. Combining the CDR3 with reference TRBV25-1 and TRBJ2-3 gives the whole variable domain EADIYQTPRYLVIGTGKKITLECSQTMGHDKMYWYQQDPGMELHLIHYSYGVNSTEKGDLSSESTVSRIRTEHFPLTLESARPSHTSQYLCASSEYGRGMGDTQYFGPGTRLTVL.

V gene TRBV5-6 combines with J gene TRBJ2-2, with D hard to call. Germline CDR1 is SGHDT and CDR2 is YYEEEE. This CDR3 comprises 12 residues. The ends were cut back, 5 bases at V and 4 bases at J, with 6 bases in the middle. The CDR3 loop reads CASSTSTGELFF. DNA of the CDR3: TGTGCCAGCAGTACAAGCACCGGGGAGCTGTTTTTT.

The J gene is TRBJ1-2, the V gene TRBV6-5, with TRBD1 matching over 7 bases. Germline CDR1 reads MNHEY; CDR2 reads SVGAGI. The CDR3 sequence is 13 residues long. V lost 4 bases to trimming and J lost 6 bases; unmatched junction nucleotides: 5. The CDR3 is CASSSDRVHGYTF. CDR3 bases: TGTGCCAGCAGTTCCGACAGGGTTCATGGCTACACCTTC.

V gene TRBV5-4 combines with J gene TRBJ2-7, with 8 positions matching TRBD1. J gave up 7 bases and V 6 bases, and 12 bases lay outside the gene matches. Germline V gives CDR1 SGHNT, CDR2 YYREEE (reference sequence). The CDR3 is 14 residues long. In nucleotides, the CDR3 is TGTGCCAGCAACTCAGGGGGCAGGTCGGGGGAGCAGTACTTC. Protein: CASNSGGRSGEQYF.

This clone has just one count. This chain connects TRBV18 to TRBJ1-2; 9 bases align to TRBD1. V dropped 0 bases and J dropped 0; count of bases not matched to a gene: 5. CDR3 length equals 17 residues. Germline lookup yields CDR1 KGHSH and CDR2 LQKENI. In nucleotides, the CDR3 is TGTGCCAGCTCACCACCGAGGACAGGGGCTGCTAACTATGGCTACACCTTC. Protein sequence: CASSPPRTGAANYGYTF.

The rearrangement uses TRBV27 and TRBJ1-1; possible D gene TRBD1, 5 bases. The length of the CDR3 is 14 residues. V gave up 3 bases and J gave up 10 bases, with 18 bases separating them. Germline CDR1 and CDR2: MNHEY and SMNVEV (reference sequence). CDR3 region: CASSFRGTLRRAFF. For the CDR3, the DNA is TGTGCCAGCAGTTTCCGGGGGACCCTTCGACGAGCTTTCTTT.

The CDR3 region is CASSEVAGTISGNTIYF. CDR3 coding DNA: TGTGCCAGCAGTGAAGTGGCGGGGACCATCTCTGGAAACACCATATATTTT. The V and J genes are TRBV6-1 and TRBJ1-3; D is possibly TRBD1 (5 bases). The CDR3 contains 17 residues. CDR1 MNHNS and CDR2 SASEGT come from the germline V gene. Trimming took 1 base from V and 0 from J, leaving 13 bases between them.

CDR3 residues: CAGQMTSGMADTQYF. CDR3 in DNA: TGTGCCGGCCAAATGACTAGCGGGATGGCAGATACGCAGTATTTT. The chain recombines TRBV30 with TRBJ2-3; 11 bases agree with TRBD2. V was clipped by 8 bases and J by 4 bases; unmatched bases: 11. Germline-derived CDR1 and CDR2 are GTSNPN and SVGIG (reference sequence). CDR3 length equals 15 residues.

The V and J genes are TRBV3-1 (or the pseudogene TRBV3-2) and TRBJ2-3; 8 bases map to TRBD1. This CDR3 has 16 residues. Trimming cost V 4 bases and J 0 bases; bases outside gene matches: 6. Germline V lookup: CDR1 LGHDT, CDR2 YNNKEL (reference sequence). This CDR3 reads CASSPSTGVSTDTQYF. The CDR3 DNA reads TGTGCCAGCAGCCCATCGACAGGGGTTAGCACAGATACGCAGTATTTT.

The chain has TRBV3-1 (or the pseudogene TRBV3-2) and TRBJ1-1; D remains ambiguous. V dropped 4 bases and J dropped 12 bases, with 21 bases sitting between them. The CDR3 has 14 residues. CDR1 is LGHDT, CDR2 YNNKEL, per germline (reference sequence). CDR3 in DNA: TGTGCCAGCAGCCGGACGATACCAAACGGAGGGACTTTCTTT. Translated, it gives CASSRTIPNGGTFF.

The chain recombines TRBV5-4 with TRBJ1-2; TRBD1 aligns across 7 bases. Per germline, CDR1 SGHNT and CDR2 YYREEE (reference sequence). The CDR3 is 14 amino acids. After removal of 4 bases from V and 2 bases from J, the junction contained 5 bases not matched to a gene. CDR3 in DNA: TGTGCCAGCAGCCCGACAGGGAACAACTATGGCTACACCTTC. The encoded protein is CASSPTGNNYGYTF.

This clone has more than one count but fewer than ten. The J gene is TRBJ1-1, the V gene TRBV5-4; D call uncertain. From germline, CDR1 is SGHNT and CDR2 YYREEE (reference sequence). This CDR3 contains 14 residues. The germline V and J ends were trimmed by 0 bases and 1 base, with 7 bases remaining between them. CDR3 sequence reads: CASSLAAANTEAFF. The CDR3 DNA sequence: TGTGCCAGCAGCTTGGCGGCGGCGAACACTGAAGCTTTCTTT.

This clone is a singleton in its sample. V is TRBV19 and J is TRBJ2-7, with TRBD2 matching 14 bases. Germline V gives CDR1 LNHDA, CDR2 SQIVND (reference sequence). V lost 5 bases, J lost 5 bases, and 14 bases stayed unmatched. The CDR3 is 18 residues long. The CDR3: CASSPLASGTSGRNEQYF. CDR3 nucleotides: TGTGCCAGTAGTCCACTGGCTTCTGGGACTAGCGGGAGAAACGAGCAGTACTTC.

In this sample, this clone turned up a few times. The chain combines TRBV19 with TRBJ2-2, with D possibly being TRBD1 (6 bases). Germline V lookup: CDR1 LNHDA, CDR2 SQIVND (reference sequence). The CDR3 is 15 residues long. Trimming removed 5 bases from V and 6 bases from J, with 16 bases in between. The CDR3 region is CASSPPGDYAGELFF. CDR3 bases: TGTGCCAGTAGTCCCCCAGGGGATTACGCCGGGGAGCTGTTTTTT.

The chain carries TRBV7-3 and TRBJ2-1; 7 bases align to TRBD2. Germline trimming cut 2 bases from V and 6 bases from J; bases unmatched to any gene: 7. The germline gives CDR1 SGHTA, CDR2 FQGTGA. The CDR3 runs 15 residues. The CDR3 nucleotides are TGTGCCAGCAGCTTAGGGAGGGGCGTCTCCAATGAGCAGTTCTTC. Protein: CASSLGRGVSNEQFF.

This chain connects TRBV29-1 to TRBJ1-2, with a weak D call TRBD1 (5 bases). V dropped 3 bases and J dropped 5 bases, with 10 bases sitting between them. Germline lookup yields CDR1 SQVTM and CDR2 ANQGSEA. The CDR3 is 12 amino acids. The CDR3, as DNA: TGCAGCGTTGACAGGGAAGGATATGGCTACACCTTC. Its translation: CSVDREGYGYTF. The full variable domain, with the rest looked up from reference TRBV29-1 and TRBJ1-2, is SAVISQKPSRDICQRGTSLTIQCQVDSQVTMMFWYRQQPGQSLTLIATANQGSEATYESGFVIDKFPISRPNLTFSTLTVSNMSPEDSSIYLCSVDREGYGYTFGSGTRLTVV.

This clone has only a few counts. The chain is built from TRBV14 and TRBJ1-5; 7 nucleotides align to TRBD1. V shed 4 bases and J 9 bases; nucleotides not matched to a gene: 6. Germline lookup yields CDR1 SGHDN and CDR2 FVKESK. The CDR3 is 13 amino acids. This chain's CDR3 is CASSRQGHGPQHF. The CDR3 nucleotides read TGTGCCAGCAGCCGACAGGGCCATGGGCCCCAGCATTTT.

V gene TRBV6-5 combines with J gene TRBJ1-5; 7 nucleotides line up with TRBD1. This CDR3 is built from 14 residues. Trimming took 10 bases from V and 2 from J; bases not matched to a gene: 8. Germline assignment: CDR1 MNHEY and CDR2 SVGAGI. DNA for the CDR3: TGTGCCACCATACAGGGGTCGGGCAATCAGCCCCAGCATTTT. Translating gives CATIQGSGNQPQHF.